These 24 T cell receptor beta chains were all obtained from the same sample, sequenced in a study of control samples from healthy donors and cancer patients. Profiling relied on immunoSEQ multiplex PCR, and the TCRdb table lists in-frame clones only, not all of them. The table shows over 150,000 clones, with 80% to 95% occurring only once. Sequenced: blood. These receptors all stem from a woman aged 40 to 50 in good health.

This rearrangement joins TRBV2 to TRBJ1-2, with 10 bases aligning to TRBD1. Germline V gene sequence: CDR1 SNHLY, CDR2 FYNNEI. The V gene end was trimmed by 8 bases and the J gene end by 8 bases; junction bases not matched to a gene: 8. The CDR3 covers 13 residues. The CDR3 DNA follows: TGTGCCAGCGCGACAGGGGGCAGAGGAGGCTACACCTTC. Amino acid sequence: CASATGGRGGYTF.

The J gene is TRBJ2-3, the V gene TRBV7-6; weak D call: TRBD2 (5 bases). V dropped 1 base and J dropped 5 bases, with 16 bases sitting between them. Germline V gene sequence: CDR1 SGHVS, CDR2 FNYEAQ. CDR3 length: 16 amino acids. In DNA, the CDR3 is TGTGCCAGCAGCTTAGTAGAGACCCTGGCGGGAGATACGCAGTATTTT. This sequence encodes CASSLVETLAGDTQYF.

The chain carries TRBV6-5 and TRBJ2-2; D is ambiguous. V was pared by 4 bases and J by 4 bases, with 13 bases between. The germline V gene encodes CDR1 MNHEY and CDR2 SVGAGI. The CDR3 is 15 residues long. The CDR3 DNA is TGTGCCAGCAGTTTAAAGCCCCGAGGCACCGGGGAGCTGTTTTTT. This translates into CASSLKPRGTGELFF.

This chain connects TRBV19 to TRBJ1-2; possible D gene TRBD1, 6 bases. Looked up from germline, CDR1 is LNHDA and CDR2 is SQIVND (reference sequence). This CDR3 comprises 17 residues. Trimming took 3 bases from V and 2 from J, leaving 19 bases between them. CDR3 sequence: CASSIEVARQENYGYTF. The CDR3, as DNA: TGTGCCAGTAGTATCGAGGTGGCTAGACAGGAAAACTATGGCTACACCTTC. Full variable domain (outside the CDR3, taken from reference TRBV19 and TRBJ1-2): DGGITQSPKYLFRKEGQNVTLSCEQNLNHDAMYWYRQDPGQGLRLIYYSQIVNDFQKGDIAEGYSVSREKKESFPLTVTSAQKNPTAFYLCASSIEVARQENYGYTFGSGTRLTVV.

This rearrangement joins TRBV3-1 (or the pseudogene TRBV3-2) to TRBJ2-3; possibly TRBD1 or TRBD2 for D (7 bases each). The CDR3 has 15 residues. V lost 6 bases to trimming and J lost 4 bases, with 17 bases between them. Germline CDR1 and CDR2: LGHDT and YNNKEL (reference sequence). The CDR3 DNA follows: TGTGCCAGCAGTCTACAGGGGAGGGTGGCAGATACGCAGTATTTT. Protein: CASSLQGRVADTQYF.

This chain links TRBV5-1 with TRBJ2-3, with D perhaps matching TRBD2 (6 bases). V was trimmed by 2 bases and J by 3 bases, leaving 13 bases between them. The V gene's germline CDR1 is SGHRS and CDR2 YFSETQ. This CDR3 region has 15 residues. CDR3 in amino acids: CASSFLDRGTDTQYF. The DNA of the CDR3 is TGCGCCAGCAGCTTTCTTGACCGGGGGACAGATACGCAGTATTTT. Using reference TRBV5-1 and TRBJ2-3 for the parts outside the CDR3, the full variable domain is KAGVTQTPRYLIKTRGQQVTLSCSPISGHRSVSWYQQTPGQGLQFLFEYFSETQRNKGNFPGRFSGRQFSNSRSEMNVSTLELGDSALYLCASSFLDRGTDTQYFGPGTRLTVL.

This chain connects TRBV5-6 to TRBJ1-1; 11 positions agree with TRBD1. Looked up from germline, CDR1 is SGHDT and CDR2 is YYEEEE. V lost 1 base to trimming and J lost 7 bases; unmatched junction nucleotides: 9. The CDR3 sequence is 16 residues long. CDR3 nucleotides: TGTGCCAGCAGCTTGAAGGGACAGGGGGTCGGTAGTGAAGCTTTCTTT. Its protein is CASSLKGQGVGSEAFF.

This chain connects TRBV7-8 to TRBJ2-7, with 7 bases fitting TRBD1. This CDR3 region has 15 residues. Trimming took 5 bases from V and 3 from J; bases not matched to a gene: 10. CDR1 and CDR2 (germline): SGHVS, FQNEAQ. For the CDR3, the DNA is TGTGCCAGCAGCCTAGGGACAGATCCGTTCTACGAGCAGTACTTC. Amino acid sequence: CASSLGTDPFYEQYF.

V gene TRBV4-1 combines with J gene TRBJ1-2; D may be TRBD1 (5 bases). Germline values: CDR1 MGHRA, CDR2 YSYEKL. CDR3 length: 14 residues. Trimming stripped 0 bases from V and 8 bases from J, with 13 bases between. The DNA of the CDR3 is TGCGCCAGCAGCCAAGAGGGCAGCTGGACAGGCTACACCTTC. Translating it yields CASSQEGSWTGYTF.

V usage is TRBV2 and J usage is TRBJ2-5; D perhaps matches TRBD1 (6 bases). With 1 base removed from V and 5 bases from J, the gap between germline ends came to 11 bases. The CDR3 is made up of 14 amino acids. Germline CDR1 SNHLY, CDR2 FYNNEI. CDR3 protein: CASSEDRVRETQYF. In DNA form, the CDR3 reads TGTGCCAGCAGTGAAGACAGGGTCCGGGAGACCCAGTACTTC.

This rearrangement joins TRBV11-2 to TRBJ1-1; no reliable D call. Looked up from germline, CDR1 is SGHAT and CDR2 is FQNNGV. The CDR3 runs to 13 residues. V lost 6 bases and J 0 bases, leaving 8 bases between the germline ends. Here the CDR3 DNA reads TGTGCCAGCAGAAGCCCTCTGAACACTGAAGCTTTCTTT. Translating it yields CASRSPLNTEAFF. The complete variable domain, with remaining parts taken from reference TRBV11-2 and TRBJ1-1, reads EAGVAQSPRYKIIEKRQSVAFWCNPISGHATLYWYQQILGQGPKLLIQFQNNGVVDDSQLPKDRFSAERLKGVDSTLKIQPAKLEDSAVYLCASRSPLNTEAFFGQGTRLTVV.

The chain is built from TRBV7-2 and TRBJ1-1; D is undetermined. Germline assignment: CDR1 SGHTA and CDR2 FQGNSA. V lost 4 bases and J lost 1, with 10 bases in between. This CDR3 is 14 amino acids long. CDR3 DNA: TGTGCCAGCAGCTCTCGTGGGCGGAACACTGAAGCTTTCTTT. This encodes CASSSRGRNTEAFF.

This chain uses TRBV2 with TRBJ1-1, with TRBD1 matching 9 bases. Per germline, CDR1 SNHLY and CDR2 FYNNEI. V lost 10 bases, J lost 11 bases, and 14 bases stayed unmatched. The CDR3 totals 13 residues. The DNA for the CDR3 is TGTGCCAAAGAACCAACAGGGGGCACCCGGGCTTTCTTT. Encoded protein: CAKEPTGGTRAFF.

The genes are TRBV19 and TRBJ2-3; 7 bases line up with TRBD2. From germline, CDR1 is LNHDA and CDR2 SQIVND (reference sequence). J was trimmed by 1 base and V by 6 bases; bases with no gene match: 7. The CDR3 extends over 15 amino acids. The chain's CDR3 is CASRLGGGGTDTQYF. CDR3 sequence (DNA): TGTGCCAGTAGACTGGGCGGGGGAGGCACAGATACGCAGTATTTT. Using reference TRBV19 and TRBJ2-3 for the parts outside the CDR3, the full variable domain is DGGITQSPKYLFRKEGQNVTLSCEQNLNHDAMYWYRQDPGQGLRLIYYSQIVNDFQKGDIAEGYSVSREKKESFPLTVTSAQKNPTAFYLCASRLGGGGTDTQYFGPGTRLTVL.

This chain uses TRBV27 with TRBJ1-1, with 11 bases matching TRBD1. Per the germline V gene, CDR1 is MNHEY and CDR2 is SMNVEV (reference sequence). The ends lost 4 bases at V and 4 bases at J; junction bases unmatched: 2. The CDR3 has 14 amino acids. CDR3 DNA sequence: TGTGCCAGCAGTTCCGGGACAGGGGGCACTGAAGCTTTCTTT. It codes for CASSSGTGGTEAFF.

This chain connects TRBV11-2 to TRBJ1-4, with 11 bases matching TRBD1. The CDR3 consists of 17 residues. The trim removed 1 base at V and 4 bases at J, leaving 5 bases unmatched. The germline gives CDR1 SGHAT, CDR2 FQNNGV. The CDR3 loop reads CASSLGTGGLVNEKLFF. The CDR3 coding sequence is TGTGCCAGCAGCTTAGGGACAGGGGGCTTGGTTAATGAAAAACTGTTTTTT.

CDR3 loop: CVSRTPGAYSYEQYF. CDR3 nucleotides: TGTGTCAGCCGGACGCCGGGGGCCTACTCCTACGAGCAGTACTTC. The J gene is TRBJ2-7, the V gene TRBV7-5. TRBV7-5 is recorded as a pseudogene. This CDR3 has 15 residues.

This chain joins TRBV5-4 and TRBJ2-2, with D possibly TRBD1 on 5 matching bases. The V gene's germline CDR1 is SGHNT and CDR2 YYREEE (reference sequence). The CDR3 is 16 amino acids. V was trimmed by 4 bases and J by 0 bases, leaving 13 bases between them. CDR3 nucleotides: TGTGCCAGCAGCCCGACAGATGGGCCGAACACCGGGGAGCTGTTTTTT. It yields the protein CASSPTDGPNTGELFF.

The chain recombines TRBV2 with TRBJ1-4; D is undetermined. With 7 bases removed from V and 8 bases from J, the gap between germline ends came to 14 bases. Looked up from germline, CDR1 is SNHLY and CDR2 is FYNNEI. This CDR3 has 13 residues. CDR3: CASTQGLGEKLFF. CDR3 DNA sequence: TGTGCCAGCACCCAAGGCCTGGGGGAAAAACTGTTTTTT. Full variable domain (missing parts from reference TRBV2 and TRBJ1-4): EPEVTQTPSHQVTQMGQEVILRCVPISNHLYFYWYRQILGQKVEFLVSFYNNEISEKSEIFDDQFSVERPDGSNFTLKIRSTKLEDSAMYFCASTQGLGEKLFFGSGTQLSVL.

The chain links TRBV3-1 (or the pseudogene TRBV3-2) to TRBJ2-3; D assignment may be TRBD1 or TRBD2 (6 bases each). The CDR3 length is 14 residues. CDR1 is LGHDT, CDR2 YNNKEL, per germline (reference sequence). Trimming removed 6 bases from V and 4 bases from J, with 14 bases in between. The CDR3 reads CASREEGGSDTQYF. Written as DNA, the CDR3 is TGTGCCAGCAGAGAAGAGGGGGGCTCAGATACGCAGTATTTT.

This chain connects TRBV7-9 to TRBJ1-4; D perhaps matches TRBD1 (5 bases). V lost 5 bases and J lost 4, with 20 bases in between. Per the germline V gene, CDR1 is SEHNR and CDR2 is FQNEAQ (reference sequence). This CDR3 is built from 17 residues. Here the CDR3 DNA reads TGTGCCAGCAGCCCCTCGGGAGGGGCCCAATTTAATGAAAAACTGTTTTTT. Residues: CASSPSGGAQFNEKLFF.

This chain connects TRBV7-8 to TRBJ2-7; 7 bases map to TRBD2. The V segment lost 1 base and the J segment 0 bases; nucleotides outside the gene matches: 9. The length of the CDR3 is 17 residues. Germline assignment: CDR1 SGHVS and CDR2 FQNEAQ. The CDR3 DNA is TGTGCCAGCAGCTTAGTTGTGGCTAGCGGAAGCTCCTACGAGCAGTACTTC. Encoded protein: CASSLVVASGSSYEQYF.

V is TRBV28 and J is TRBJ1-4; no clear D. The V end was cut by 4 bases, the J end by 5 bases, with 14 bases between. CDR1 and CDR2 from the germline V gene are MDHEN and SYDVKM. The CDR3 length is 15 residues. CDR3 region: CASSSLFRGNEKLFF. The CDR3 DNA reads as TGTGCCAGCAGTTCTCTCTTTCGCGGGAATGAAAAACTGTTTTTT.

The CDR3 spells CASSASGQNTEAFF. The CDR3 nucleotides read TGCGCCAGCAGCGCATCGGGTCAGAACACTGAAGCTTTCTTT. The gene calls are TRBV5-1 and TRBJ1-1; D unclear. The CDR3 sequence is 14 residues long. Trimming removed 4 bases from V and 1 base from J, with 11 bases in between. Germline loops: CDR1 SGHRS, CDR2 YFSETQ.